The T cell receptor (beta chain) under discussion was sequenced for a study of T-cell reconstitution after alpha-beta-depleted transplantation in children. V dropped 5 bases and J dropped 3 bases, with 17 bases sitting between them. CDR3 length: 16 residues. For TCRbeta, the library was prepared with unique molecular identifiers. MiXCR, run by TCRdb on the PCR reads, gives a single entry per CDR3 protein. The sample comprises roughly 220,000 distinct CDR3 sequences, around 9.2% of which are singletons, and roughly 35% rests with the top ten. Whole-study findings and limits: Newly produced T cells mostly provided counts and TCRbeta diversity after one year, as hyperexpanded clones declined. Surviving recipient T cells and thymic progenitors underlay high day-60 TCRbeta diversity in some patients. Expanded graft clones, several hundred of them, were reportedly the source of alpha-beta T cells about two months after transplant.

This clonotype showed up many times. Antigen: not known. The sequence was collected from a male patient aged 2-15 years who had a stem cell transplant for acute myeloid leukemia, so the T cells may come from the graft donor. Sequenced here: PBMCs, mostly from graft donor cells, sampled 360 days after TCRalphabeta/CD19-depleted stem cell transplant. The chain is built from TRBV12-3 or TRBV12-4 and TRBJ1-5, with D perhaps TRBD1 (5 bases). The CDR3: CASSPGGGLVNQPQHF. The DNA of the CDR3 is TGTGCCAGCAGTCCCGGGGGAGGGTTGGTCAATCAGCCCCAGCATTTT.